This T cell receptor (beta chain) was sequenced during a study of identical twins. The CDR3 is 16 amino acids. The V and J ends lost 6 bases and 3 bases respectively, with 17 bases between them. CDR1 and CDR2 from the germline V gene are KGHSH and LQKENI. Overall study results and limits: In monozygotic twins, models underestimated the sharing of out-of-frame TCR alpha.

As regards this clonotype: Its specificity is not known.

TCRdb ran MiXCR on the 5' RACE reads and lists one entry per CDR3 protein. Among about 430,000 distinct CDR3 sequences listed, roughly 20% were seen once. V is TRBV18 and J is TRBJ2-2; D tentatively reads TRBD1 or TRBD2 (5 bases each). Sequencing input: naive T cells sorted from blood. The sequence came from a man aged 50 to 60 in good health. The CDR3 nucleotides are TGTGCCAGCTCCGTGAACGAGGGACCGTACACCGGGGAGCTGTTTTTT. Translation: CASSVNEGPYTGELFF. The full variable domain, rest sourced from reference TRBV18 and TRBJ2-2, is NAGVMQNPRHLVRRRGQEARLRCSPMKGHSHVYWYRQLPEEGLKFMVYLQKENIIDESGMPKERFSAEFPKEGPSILRIQQVVRGDSAAYFCASSVNEGPYTGELFFGEGSRLTVL.